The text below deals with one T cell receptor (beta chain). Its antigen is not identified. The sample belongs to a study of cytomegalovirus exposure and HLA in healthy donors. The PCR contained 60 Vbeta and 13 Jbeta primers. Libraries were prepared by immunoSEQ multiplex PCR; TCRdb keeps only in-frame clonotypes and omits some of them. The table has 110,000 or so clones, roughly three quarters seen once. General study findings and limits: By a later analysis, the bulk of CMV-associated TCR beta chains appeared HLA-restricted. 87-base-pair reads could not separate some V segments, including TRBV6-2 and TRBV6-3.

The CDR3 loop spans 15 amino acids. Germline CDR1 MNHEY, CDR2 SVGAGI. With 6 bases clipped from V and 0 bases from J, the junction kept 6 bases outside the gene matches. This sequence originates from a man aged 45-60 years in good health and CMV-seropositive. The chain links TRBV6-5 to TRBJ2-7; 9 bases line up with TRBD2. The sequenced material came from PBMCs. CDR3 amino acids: CASRPSGVHSYEQYF. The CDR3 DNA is TGTGCCAGCAGGCCTAGCGGGGTACACTCCTACGAGCAGTACTTC.